This T cell receptor (beta chain) was sequenced for a study of OX40 agonist ivuxolimab in advanced cancers. Germline CDR1 and CDR2: SGHRS and YFSETQ. V was clipped by 0 bases and J by 10 bases, with 10 bases between them. The CDR3 totals 13 residues. Assay used: immunoSEQ multiplex PCR; TCRdb lists only in-frame clones, some missing. The repertoire includes 55,000 to 75,000 clones, around 87% of them detected once, and approximately 0.99% sits in the top ten. The receptor comes from an adult with an advanced solid tumor such as melanoma, head and neck, liver or kidney cancer. Material: CD4+ or CD8+ T cells sorted from blood, obtained in a trial of the OX40 agonist ivuxolimab. This chain uses TRBV5-1 with TRBJ1-4; no reliable D call. The CDR3 sequence: CASSLEALGKLFF. As DNA, the CDR3 is TGCGCCAGCAGCTTGGAGGCCCTGGGAAAACTGTTTTTT.